This T cell receptor (beta chain) originates from a study of T-cell memory formation after mild COVID-19. TCRdb passed the 5' RACE reads through MiXCR, listing each CDR3 protein once. There are 250,000 or so distinct CDR3 sequences in the sample; about a sixth occur only once, and 20% to 25% lies in the top ten. The CDR3 runs to 17 residues. Germline CDR1 and CDR2: MNHNS and SASEGT. V shed 5 bases and J shed 0 bases, with 17 bases lying between them. This clonotype was sampled from a man between 18 and 35 years old who had mild COVID-19 (a few samples of this study predate the infection). Cell type and time point are not known. The sample was PBMCs or a T cell subset sorted from them (not recorded which). The genes are TRBV6-1 and TRBJ2-1; D ambiguous. The CDR3 loop reads CASSRPLVQSSYNEQFF. CDR3 DNA sequence: TGTGCCAGCAGTCGCCCCCTAGTCCAAAGCTCCTACAATGAGCAGTTCTTC.